This TCR beta chain appears in the sequencing data of a study of response to subunit inactivated influenza vaccine. CDR1 and CDR2 from the germline V gene are DFQATT and SNEGSKA (reference sequence). This CDR3 spans 15 amino acids. J was trimmed by 4 bases and V by 6 bases; bases with no gene match: 11. The sample holds many counts of this clonotype. TCRdb ran MiXCR on the RT-PCR reads and lists one entry per CDR3 protein. The data show about 520,000 distinct CDR3 sequences, with 6.5% to 8% seen just once and roughly 13% held by the top ten. The sequence was obtained from a man between 50 and 75 years old who received an inactivated influenza vaccine. The chain joins TRBV20-1 to TRBJ1-1; 10 bases align to TRBD1. Sequencing used PBMCs from blood, obtained around 25 months after vaccination. In nucleotides, the CDR3 is TGCAGTGCCGGCATTCCCGACAGGGGGCTCACTGAAGCTTTCTTT. Protein sequence: CSAGIPDRGLTEAFF.